This T cell receptor beta chain is from a study of blood T cell repertoires in COVID-19. The method was immunoSEQ multiplex PCR; TCRdb's version includes in-frame clones alone and lacks a portion of them. Of a few hundred thousand clones in the sample, approximately 92% are singletons; the top ten hold roughly 1.1%. V was cut by 5 bases and J by 8 bases, with 13 bases left in between. Germline V gene data show CDR1 as SGHTA and CDR2 as FQGNSA. The CDR3 extends over 13 amino acids. The TCR originated in a man aged 25 to 40 who had recovered from COVID-19. Material for sequencing was PBMCs or T cells enriched from blood (not recorded which). The gene calls are TRBV7-2 and TRBJ1-3, with a weak D call TRBD1 (6 bases). The CDR3 sequence: CASSTRQAYTIYF. CDR3 nucleotides: TGTGCCAGCAGCACCAGACAGGCATACACCATATATTTT.